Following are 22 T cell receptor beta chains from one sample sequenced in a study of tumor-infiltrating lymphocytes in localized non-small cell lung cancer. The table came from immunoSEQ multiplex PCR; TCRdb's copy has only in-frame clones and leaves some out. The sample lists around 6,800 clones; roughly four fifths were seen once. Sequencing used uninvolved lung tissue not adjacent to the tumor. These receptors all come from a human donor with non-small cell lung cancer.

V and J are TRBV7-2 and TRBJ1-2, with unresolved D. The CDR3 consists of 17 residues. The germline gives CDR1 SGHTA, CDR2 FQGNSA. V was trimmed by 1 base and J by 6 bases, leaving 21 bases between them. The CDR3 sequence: CASSLDAMAERWNGYTF. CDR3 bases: TGTGCCAGCAGCTTAGACGCCATGGCGGAGAGATGGAATGGCTACACCTTC. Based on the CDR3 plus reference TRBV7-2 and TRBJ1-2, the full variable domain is GAGVSQSPSNKVTEKGKDVELRCDPISGHTALYWYRQSLGQGLEFLIYFQGNSAPDKSGLPSDRFSAERTGGSVSTLTIQRTQQEDSAVYLCASSLDAMAERWNGYTFGSGTRLTVV.

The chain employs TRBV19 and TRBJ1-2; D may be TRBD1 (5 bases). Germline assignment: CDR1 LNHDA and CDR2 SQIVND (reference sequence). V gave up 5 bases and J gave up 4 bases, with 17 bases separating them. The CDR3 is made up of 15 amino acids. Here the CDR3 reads CASSFVGRNFYGYTF. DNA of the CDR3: TGTGCCAGTAGTTTCGTGGGACGGAATTTCTATGGCTACACCTTC.

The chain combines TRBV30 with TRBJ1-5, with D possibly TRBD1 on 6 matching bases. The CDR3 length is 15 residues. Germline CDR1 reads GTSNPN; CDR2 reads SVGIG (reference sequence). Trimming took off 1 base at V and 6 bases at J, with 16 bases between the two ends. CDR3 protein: CAWSGNSGATQPQHF. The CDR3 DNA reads TGTGCCTGGAGTGGGAATTCGGGGGCAACTCAGCCCCAGCATTTT.

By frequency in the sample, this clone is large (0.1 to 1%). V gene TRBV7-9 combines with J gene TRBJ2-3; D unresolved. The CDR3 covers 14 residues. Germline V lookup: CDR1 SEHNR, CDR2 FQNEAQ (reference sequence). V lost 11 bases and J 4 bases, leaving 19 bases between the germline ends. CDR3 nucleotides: TGTGCCTCCAGAGGTCCCCGTGGGCCAGATACGCAGTATTTT. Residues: CASRGPRGPDTQYF.

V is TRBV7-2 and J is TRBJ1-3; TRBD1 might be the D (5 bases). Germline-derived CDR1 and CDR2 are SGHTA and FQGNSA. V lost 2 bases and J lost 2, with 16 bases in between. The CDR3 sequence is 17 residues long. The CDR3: CASSLRFSSRAGNTIYF. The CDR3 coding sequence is TGTGCCAGCAGCTTACGTTTCTCCTCCAGGGCTGGAAACACCATATATTTT.

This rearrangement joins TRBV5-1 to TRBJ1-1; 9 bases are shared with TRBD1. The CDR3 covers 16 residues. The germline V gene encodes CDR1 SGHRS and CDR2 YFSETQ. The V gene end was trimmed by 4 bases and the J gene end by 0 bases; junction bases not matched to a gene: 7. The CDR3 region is CASSPRQGVMNTEAFF. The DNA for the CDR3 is TGCGCCAGCAGCCCCAGACAGGGGGTGATGAACACTGAAGCTTTCTTT.

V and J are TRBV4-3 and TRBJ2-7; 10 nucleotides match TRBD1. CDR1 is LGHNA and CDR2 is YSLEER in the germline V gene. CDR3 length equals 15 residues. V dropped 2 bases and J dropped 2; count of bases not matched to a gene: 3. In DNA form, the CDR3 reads TGCGCCAGCAGCCAACAGACAGGGGGCACCTACGAGCAGTACTTC. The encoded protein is CASSQQTGGTYEQYF.

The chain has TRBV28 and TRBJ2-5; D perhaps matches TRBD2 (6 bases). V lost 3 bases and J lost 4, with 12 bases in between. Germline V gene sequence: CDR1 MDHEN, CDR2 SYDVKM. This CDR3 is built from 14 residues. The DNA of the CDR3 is TGTGCCAGCAGTTTTCGGGTGGGAGGAGAGACCCAGTACTTC. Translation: CASSFRVGGETQYF.

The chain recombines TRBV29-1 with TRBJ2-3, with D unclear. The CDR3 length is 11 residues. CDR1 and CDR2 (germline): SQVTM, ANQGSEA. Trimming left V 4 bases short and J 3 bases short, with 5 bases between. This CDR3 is CSVGRTDTQYF. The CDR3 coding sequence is TGCAGCGTTGGAAGGACAGATACGCAGTATTTT.

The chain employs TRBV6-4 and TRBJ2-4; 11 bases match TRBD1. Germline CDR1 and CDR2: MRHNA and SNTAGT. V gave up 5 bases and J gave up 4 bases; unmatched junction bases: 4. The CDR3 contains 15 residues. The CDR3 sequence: CASSIGTGGKNIQYF. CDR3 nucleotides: TGTGCCAGCAGTATAGGGACAGGGGGAAAAAACATTCAGTACTTC.

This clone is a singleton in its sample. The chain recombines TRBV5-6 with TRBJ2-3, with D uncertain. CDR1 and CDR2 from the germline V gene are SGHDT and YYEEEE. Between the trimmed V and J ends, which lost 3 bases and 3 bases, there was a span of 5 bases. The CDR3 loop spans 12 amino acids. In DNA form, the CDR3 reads TGTGCCAGCAGCTGGGCAACAGATACGCAGTATTTT. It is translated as CASSWATDTQYF.

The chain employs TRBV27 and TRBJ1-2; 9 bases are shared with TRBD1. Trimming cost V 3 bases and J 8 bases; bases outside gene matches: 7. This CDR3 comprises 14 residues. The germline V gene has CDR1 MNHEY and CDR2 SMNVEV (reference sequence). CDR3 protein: CASSFRGQGSGYTF. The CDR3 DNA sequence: TGTGCCAGCAGTTTCCGCGGACAGGGGAGCGGCTACACCTTC.

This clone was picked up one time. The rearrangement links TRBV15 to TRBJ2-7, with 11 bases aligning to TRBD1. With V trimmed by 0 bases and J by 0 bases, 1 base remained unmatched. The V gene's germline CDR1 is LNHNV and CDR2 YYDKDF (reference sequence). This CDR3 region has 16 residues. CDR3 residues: CATSRDGTGGSYEQYF. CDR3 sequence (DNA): TGTGCCACCAGCAGAGATGGGACAGGGGGCTCCTACGAGCAGTACTTC.

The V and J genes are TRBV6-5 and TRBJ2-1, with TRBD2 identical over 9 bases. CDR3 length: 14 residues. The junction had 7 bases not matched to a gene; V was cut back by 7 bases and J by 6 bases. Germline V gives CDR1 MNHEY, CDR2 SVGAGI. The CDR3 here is CASTKAGGSNEQFF. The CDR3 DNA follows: TGTGCCAGCACCAAAGCGGGGGGAAGCAATGAGCAGTTCTTC.

The CDR3 protein is CASSQRDSSDTEAFF. For the CDR3, the DNA is TGTGCCAGCAGCCAACGGGACAGCTCTGACACTGAAGCTTTCTTT. V gene TRBV4-2 combines with J gene TRBJ1-1; 7 nucleotides align to TRBD1. The CDR3 extends over 15 amino acids. Germline CDR1 is LGHNA and CDR2 is YNFKEQ. V lost 2 bases to trimming and J lost 3 bases; unmatched junction nucleotides: 6.

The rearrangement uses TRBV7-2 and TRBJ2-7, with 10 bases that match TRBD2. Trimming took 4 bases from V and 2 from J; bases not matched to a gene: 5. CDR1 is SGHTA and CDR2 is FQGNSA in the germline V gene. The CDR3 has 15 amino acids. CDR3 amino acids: CASSSVAGGAYEQYF. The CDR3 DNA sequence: TGTGCCAGCAGCTCGGTAGCGGGAGGAGCCTACGAGCAGTACTTC.

Here the CDR3 DNA reads TGTGCCAGCAGCTTAGCCGTGACAGGGGTTTTCACTGAAGCTTTCTTT. Translated: CASSLAVTGVFTEAFF. The rearrangement links TRBV7-2 to TRBJ1-1; 8 bases agree with TRBD1. J gave up 4 bases and V 0 bases, and 7 bases lay outside the gene matches. The CDR3 spans 16 residues. Germline CDR1 and CDR2: SGHTA and FQGNSA. Variable domain in full (rest from reference TRBV7-2 and TRBJ1-1): GAGVSQSPSNKVTEKGKDVELRCDPISGHTALYWYRQSLGQGLEFLIYFQGNSAPDKSGLPSDRFSAERTGGSVSTLTIQRTQQEDSAVYLCASSLAVTGVFTEAFFGQGTRLTVV.

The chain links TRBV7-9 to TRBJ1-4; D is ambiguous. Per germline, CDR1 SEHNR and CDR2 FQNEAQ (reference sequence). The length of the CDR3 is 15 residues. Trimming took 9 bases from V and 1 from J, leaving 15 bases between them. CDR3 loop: CASGRTRETNEKLFF. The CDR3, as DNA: TGTGCCAGTGGACGTACGCGGGAAACTAATGAAAAACTGTTTTTT.

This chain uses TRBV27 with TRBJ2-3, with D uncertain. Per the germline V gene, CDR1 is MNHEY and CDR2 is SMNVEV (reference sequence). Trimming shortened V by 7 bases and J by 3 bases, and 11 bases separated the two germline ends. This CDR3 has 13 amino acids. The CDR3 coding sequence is TGTGCCAGCATTGAGTTTTTAACAGATACGCAGTATTTT. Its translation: CASIEFLTDTQYF.

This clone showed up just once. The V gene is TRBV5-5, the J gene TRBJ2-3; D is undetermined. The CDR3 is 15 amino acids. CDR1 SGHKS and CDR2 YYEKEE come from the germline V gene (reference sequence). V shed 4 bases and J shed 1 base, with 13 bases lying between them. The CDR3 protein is CASSGDQPRTDTQYF. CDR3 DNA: TGTGCCAGCAGCGGTGACCAGCCCCGCACAGATACGCAGTATTTT.

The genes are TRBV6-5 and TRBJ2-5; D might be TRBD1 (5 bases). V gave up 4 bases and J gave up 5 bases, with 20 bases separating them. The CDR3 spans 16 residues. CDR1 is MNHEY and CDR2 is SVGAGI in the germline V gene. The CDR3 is CASSFGQGKSGETQYF. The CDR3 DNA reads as TGTGCCAGCAGTTTCGGGCAGGGCAAGTCTGGGGAGACCCAGTACTTC.

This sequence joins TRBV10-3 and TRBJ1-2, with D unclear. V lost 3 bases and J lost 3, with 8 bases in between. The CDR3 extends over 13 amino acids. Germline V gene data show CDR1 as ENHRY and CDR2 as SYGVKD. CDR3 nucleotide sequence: TGTGCCATCAGTGAAAGGGAGTACTATGGCTACACCTTC. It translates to CAISEREYYGYTF.